The 9 T cell receptor beta chains in this list originate from one sample, sequenced in a study of T-cell memory formation after mild COVID-19. From the 5' RACE reads, TCRdb called clonotypes with MiXCR, one entry per CDR3 protein. The sample contains a few hundred thousand distinct CDR3 sequences, about 23% of which appear only once. Material: PBMCs or a T cell subset sorted from them (not recorded which). Receptor source: an adult woman who had mild COVID-19 (a few samples of this study predate the infection). Cell type and time point are not known.

This chain joins TRBV2 and TRBJ2-2; 12 nucleotides agree with TRBD2. The CDR3 is 15 amino acids. Germline V gene data show CDR1 as SNHLY and CDR2 as FYNNEI. V shed 6 bases, J shed 5 bases, and the junction held 4 bases outside the gene matches. CDR3 residues: CASRSLAGGTGELFF. CDR3 nucleotides: TGTGCCAGCAGGTCCCTAGCGGGAGGGACCGGGGAGCTGTTTTTT.

The gene calls are TRBV15 and TRBJ1-1; D possibly corresponds to TRBD1 (6 bases). CDR1 LNHNV and CDR2 YYDKDF come from the germline V gene (reference sequence). Trimming removed 3 bases at V and 5 bases at J, with 10 bases between. The CDR3 is 13 amino acids. CDR3 bases: TGTGCCACCAGCAGCACAGGGAATACTGAAGCTTTCTTT. It specifies CATSSTGNTEAFF.

This clonotype has a handful of counts. The CDR3 here is CASSSHGGPRPYEQYF. The CDR3 DNA is TGTGCCAGCAGCTCCCACGGGGGGCCACGTCCCTACGAGCAGTACTTC. The J gene is TRBJ2-7, the V gene TRBV7-6, with D possibly matching TRBD2 (7 bases). From germline, CDR1 is SGHVS and CDR2 FNYEAQ. V was trimmed by 4 bases and J by 2 bases, leaving 18 bases between them. The CDR3 consists of 16 residues.

The chain carries TRBV5-1 and TRBJ2-1; TRBD2 matches at 16 bases. V lost 4 bases, J lost 6 bases, and 7 bases stayed unmatched. The V gene's germline CDR1 is SGHRS and CDR2 YFSETQ. CDR3 size: 17 residues. In DNA form, the CDR3 reads TGCGCCAGCAGCCCCGGGACTAGCGGGGGGGCGGTCAATGAGCAGTTCTTC. It yields the protein CASSPGTSGGAVNEQFF.

The chain has TRBV21-1 and TRBJ2-4; the table's D call of TRBD2 was not tested on the DNA. TRBV21-1 is given as a pseudogene. The CDR3 length is 20 residues. The CDR3 DNA follows: TGTGCCAGCAGCCAAACACTAGCGGGGCCCCCGAGGATGGCCAAAAACATTCAGTACTTC. It is translated as CASSQTLAGPPRMAKNIQYF.

The CDR3 DNA reads as TGTGCCAGCAGCTTCTGGACCGCGAGCTCCTACGAGCAGTACTTC. Protein product: CASSFWTASSYEQYF. The chain links TRBV11-2 to TRBJ2-7; D unclear. Germline V gene data show CDR1 as SGHAT and CDR2 as FQNNGV. The V end lost 3 bases, the J end lost 0 bases, and 12 bases lay between the germline ends. This CDR3 has 15 residues.

The CDR3 sequence is CSAGQGAQETQYF. The CDR3 nucleotides read TGCAGTGCTGGACAGGGGGCCCAAGAGACCCAGTACTTC. The rearrangement joins TRBV20-1 to TRBJ2-5; 11 bases map to TRBD1. V lost 5 bases and J lost 1; bases outside the gene matches: 0. Germline-derived CDR1 and CDR2 are DFQATT and SNEGSKA (reference sequence). The CDR3 length is 13 residues.

The gene calls are TRBV5-5 and TRBJ2-7, with 9 nucleotides matching TRBD2. Germline CDR1 is SGHKS and CDR2 is YYEKEE (reference sequence). The V gene end was trimmed by 0 bases and the J gene end by 5 bases; junction bases not matched to a gene: 3. The length of the CDR3 is 14 residues. CDR3 bases: TGTGCCAGCAGCTTGGTAGCGGGGGTCAACGAGCAGTACTTC. This sequence encodes CASSLVAGVNEQYF.

In this sample, this clonotype turned up a few times. The genes are TRBV5-1 and TRBJ2-7, with 9 bases aligning to TRBD1. J was trimmed by 1 base and V by 3 bases; bases with no gene match: 8. Germline CDR1 reads SGHRS; CDR2 reads YFSETQ. This CDR3 is built from 16 residues. CDR3 amino acids: CASSSTGTGYSYEQYF. The CDR3 coding sequence is TGCGCCAGCAGCTCCACGGGGACAGGGTATTCCTACGAGCAGTACTTC. The variable domain in full, completed from reference TRBV5-1 and TRBJ2-7, reads KAGVTQTPRYLIKTRGQQVTLSCSPISGHRSVSWYQQTPGQGLQFLFEYFSETQRNKGNFPGRFSGRQFSNSRSEMNVSTLELGDSALYLCASSSTGTGYSYEQYFGPGTRLTVT.